Each of the 4 T cell receptor beta chains below was sequenced from the same sample in a study of molecular identifiers for immune sequencing clone quantification. TCRdb reanalysed the PCR reads using MiXCR and keeps one entry per CDR3 protein. The sample lists about 640,000 distinct CDR3 sequences; less than 20% were seen once. Material for sequencing was naive CD8+ T cells from blood, with Jurkat cell RNA spiked in. Specified subset: FACS-sorted CD8+CD4-CCR7+CD45RA+ naive T cells. The receptors were gathered from a human donor in good health. Some libraries in this study had Jurkat cell RNA spiked in.

As for this clonotype: This is likely a read error, given that the CDR3 carries no conserved phenylalanine or tryptophan at its end. The limits of the CDR3 on the DNA are not certain, so only TCRdb's listed CDR3 is given. CDR3 sequence reads: CASSLAVRLTPHSGANVLTS. V and J are TRBV27 and TRBJ2-6. CDR1 is MNHEY, CDR2 SMNVEV, per germline (reference sequence). The CDR3 spans 20 residues, counting both ends.

The chain recombines TRBV10-2 with TRBJ1-1; maybe TRBD1 (5 bases). V was shortened by 5 bases and J by 9 bases, with 16 bases between the two germline ends. The germline V gene has CDR1 WSHSY and CDR2 SAAADI. The CDR3 is made up of 13 amino acids. CDR3 region: CASSSGGASQAFF. The CDR3 DNA reads TGCGCCAGCAGTTCGGGAGGGGCGAGTCAAGCTTTCTTT.

This clonotype was counted only a few times. This chain links TRBV19 with TRBJ2-1; D is perhaps TRBD2 (6 bases). V was clipped by 9 bases and J by 8 bases, with 17 bases between them. Germline V gene data show CDR1 as LNHDA and CDR2 as SQIVND (reference sequence). This CDR3 has 13 residues. The CDR3 region has the DNA TGTGCCAGCCTCCCGGGGCGGGGCCATGAGCAGTTCTTC. Translating it yields CASLPGRGHEQFF.

As for this clonotype: A read error is possible here, since a much larger clone lies one base away. The chain links TRBV28 to TRBJ2-7; D is unclear. V was cut by 8 bases and J by 4 bases, with 15 bases left in between. Looked up from germline, CDR1 is MDHEN and CDR2 is SYDVKM. The CDR3 runs 13 residues. The CDR3 sequence is CASRAPGWYEQYF. CDR3 nucleotides: TGTGCCAGCCGGGCCCCTGGGTGGTACGAGCAGTACTTC.